A selection of T cell receptor beta chains follows, all from one sample in a study of control samples from healthy donors and cancer patients. Generated by immunoSEQ multiplex PCR, the TCRdb table keeps only in-frame clones and is missing some. Found here are about 96,000 clones, more than 80% of them singletons; the top ten hold 6.5% to 9.5%. What was sequenced was blood. The receptors originated from a man younger than 30 in good health. The CDR3 runs from the conserved cysteine through the conserved F or W. The D gene is left open where the match is weak. The size field is filled for only some rows; it gives once, few, many or a size class.

V gene	J gene	D gene	clone size	CDR3 protein	CDR3 DNA
TRBV29-1	TRBJ1-1	.	.	CSVRVSSNTEAFF	TGCAGCGTAAGGGTCTCGTCGAACACTGAAGCTTTCTTT
TRBV5-4	TRBJ1-5	.	.	CASSLWADGNQPQHF	TGTGCCAGCAGCTTATGGGCGGATGGCAATCAGCCCCAGCATTTT
TRBV3-1/TRBV3-2	TRBJ1-1	.	.	CASSQVHPTGRTTEAFF	TGTGCCAGCAGCCAAGTTCATCCAACGGGGAGGACGACTGAAGCTTTCTTT
TRBV15	TRBJ2-3	.	.	CATSLGRAHTDTQYF	TGTGCCACCAGCTTGGGGCGGGCCCACACAGATACGCAGTATTTT
TRBV6-1	TRBJ1-1	TRBD1	.	CASSDRTGGVRTEAFF	TGTGCCAGCAGTGACCGGACAGGCGGGGTGAGGACTGAAGCTTTCTTT
TRBV6-5	TRBJ2-2	TRBD2	.	CASSLAVTGELFF	TGTGCCAGCAGTCTAGCGGTCACCGGGGAGCTGTTTTTT
TRBV6-4	TRBJ2-2	TRBD1	.	CASSEQDRGPRNTGELFF	TGTGCCAGCAGTGAACAGGACAGGGGGCCCCGGAACACCGGGGAGCTGTTTTTT
TRBV7-9	TRBJ2-1	.	.	CASSSPRDENNEQFF	TGTGCCAGCAGCTCACCCCGGGACGAAAACAATGAGCAGTTCTTC
TRBV19	TRBJ1-5	TRBD1	.	CASSGTGNQPQHF	TGTGCCAGTAGTGGGACAGGGAATCAGCCCCAGCATTTT
TRBV30	TRBJ1-1	.	.	CACSTGIVNTEAFF	TGTGCCTGTTCGACGGGGATCGTGAACACTGAAGCTTTCTTT
TRBV11-2	TRBJ1-6	.	.	CASSLQGHNSPLHF	TGTGCCAGCAGCTTACAGGGGCATAATTCACCCCTCCACTTT
TRBV7-3	TRBJ2-1	TRBD2	.	CASSTGLAVYNEQFF	TGTGCCAGCAGCACCGGACTAGCGGTCTACAATGAGCAGTTCTTC
TRBV6-6	TRBJ2-1	.	.	CASSYDYNEQFF	TGTGCCAGCAGTTACGACTACAATGAGCAGTTCTTC
TRBV6-5	TRBJ2-7	.	.	CASSPGFYEQYF	TGTGCCAGCAGTCCAGGGTTCTACGAGCAGTACTTC
TRBV5-1	TRBJ2-7	TRBD2	.	CASSSGWGLDDEQYF	TGCGCCAGCAGCTCCGGATGGGGACTAGACGACGAGCAGTACTTC
TRBV5-1	TRBJ2-2	TRBD1	.	CASSLTGGETGELFF	TGCGCCAGCAGCTTGACAGGGGGTGAAACCGGGGAGCTGTTTTTT
TRBV5-4	TRBJ1-1	.	.	CASSLVTESNTEAFF	TGTGCCAGCAGCTTGGTGACAGAAAGTAACACTGAAGCTTTCTTT
TRBV6-1	TRBJ2-7	.	few	CASSELYSEQYF	TGTGCCAGCAGTGAACTATATTCCGAGCAGTACTTC
TRBV5-1	TRBJ1-2	.	.	CASSPTIPPNYGYTF	TGCGCCAGCAGCCCAACGATTCCCCCTAACTATGGCTACACCTTC
TRBV30	TRBJ1-5	TRBD1	.	CAWSLGQGSNQPQHF	TGTGCCTGGAGTCTGGGACAGGGTAGCAATCAGCCCCAGCATTTT
TRBV7-8	TRBJ2-1	.	.	CASSFGARSNEQFF	TGTGCCAGCAGCTTTGGGGCTAGATCCAATGAGCAGTTCTTC
TRBV4-2	TRBJ2-5	.	.	CASSQDRPGQETQYF	TGTGCCAGCAGCCAAGATCGTCCAGGCCAAGAGACCCAGTACTTC
TRBV4-3	TRBJ1-3	.	once	CASSQDGLPGNTIYF	TGCGCCAGCAGCCAAGACGGACTACCTGGAAACACCATATATTTT
TRBV7-9	TRBJ1-4	.	.	CASSLGPSSPATNEKLFF	TGTGCCAGCAGCCTAGGGCCCAGCTCACCAGCAACTAATGAAAAACTGTTTTTT
TRBV12-3/TRBV12-4	TRBJ1-2	.	.	CASSLTFNYGYTF	TGTGCCAGCAGCTTAACGTTTAACTATGGCTACACCTTC
TRBV7-9	TRBJ2-7	TRBD1	.	CASSSGTGTAYEQYF	TGTGCCAGCAGCTCGGGTACCGGGACAGCTTACGAGCAGTACTTC
TRBV6-4	TRBJ2-3	.	few	CASSDSAGGGSSTDTQYF	TGTGCCAGCAGTGACTCGGCTGGGGGCGGCTCTAGCACAGATACGCAGTATTTT
TRBV27	TRBJ2-1	.	.	CASSFGALGGEQFF	TGTGCCAGCAGTTTCGGAGCGTTGGGGGGTGAGCAGTTCTTC
TRBV9	TRBJ1-3	.	.	CASSGGPGNTIYF	TGTGCCAGCAGCGGAGGTCCTGGAAACACCATATATTTT